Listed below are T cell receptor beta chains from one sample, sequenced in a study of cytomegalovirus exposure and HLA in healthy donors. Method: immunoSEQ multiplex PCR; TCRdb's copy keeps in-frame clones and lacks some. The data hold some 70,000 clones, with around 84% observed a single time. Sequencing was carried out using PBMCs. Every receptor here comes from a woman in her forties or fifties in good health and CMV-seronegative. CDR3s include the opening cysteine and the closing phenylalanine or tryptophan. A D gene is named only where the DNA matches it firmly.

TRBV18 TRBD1 CASSRRTGDTGELFF
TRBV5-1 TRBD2 CASSSGLTNSGANVLTF
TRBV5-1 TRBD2 CASGHGLAVGYEQYF
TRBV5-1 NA CASSLDGPYTANSPLHF
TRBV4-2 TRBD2 CASSQVAAGGSRDTQYF
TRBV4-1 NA CASSQAKGAMNTEAFF
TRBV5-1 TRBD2 CASRHGLAGDTDTQYF
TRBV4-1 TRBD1 CASSQEGGTGSYEQYF
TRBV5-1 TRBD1 CASSRRTGFDTGELFF
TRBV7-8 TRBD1 CASSLAETGGLAYF
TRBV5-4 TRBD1 CASSLSPQGDGYTF
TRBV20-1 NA CSASAGDTQYF
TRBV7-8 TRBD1 CASSLTGGHYGYTF
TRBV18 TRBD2 CASSLETTSGISTDTQYF
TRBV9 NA CASSVTSNYGYTF
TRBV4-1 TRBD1 CASSRSTGDTEAFF
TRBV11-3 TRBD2 CASSLGGTSGANEQFF
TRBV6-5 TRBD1 CASSSGQDYEQYF
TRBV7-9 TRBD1 CASSLVLGGALSGYTF
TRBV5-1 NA CASSLGGLSLTTEAFF
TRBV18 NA CASSPLSGDLYQPQHF
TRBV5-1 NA CASRSGLSGDTDTQYF
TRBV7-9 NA CASSLDTRNTEAFF
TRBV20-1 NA CSAMEDGEAFF
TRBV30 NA CALDNLKGYGYTF
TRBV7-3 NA CASSLEGGLGSPLHF
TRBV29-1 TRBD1 CSVRGPVSYEQYF
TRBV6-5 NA CASSQIPDTQYF
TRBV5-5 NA CASSSRQESLTGELFF
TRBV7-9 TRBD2 CASSLRGLAKNEQFF
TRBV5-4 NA CASSSESRIAKFF
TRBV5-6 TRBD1 CASSVGQHSGNTIYF
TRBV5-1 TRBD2 CASSPGRGEGETQYF
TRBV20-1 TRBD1 CSTGQEETQYF
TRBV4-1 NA CASSQGGGTGELFF
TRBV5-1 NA CASSLQGWVNTEAFF
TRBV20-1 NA CSAPDLQGAFF
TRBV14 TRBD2 CASSPGLAGPTGELFF
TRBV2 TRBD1 CASSVGQENNILGYTF
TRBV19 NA CASSLWANTEAFF
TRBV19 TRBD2 CASSIDRSGTSTDTQYF
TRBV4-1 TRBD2 CASRSGGANEQFF